This T cell receptor (beta chain) is from a study of CD8 T cells in Susac syndrome. Random hexamers were used to reverse transcribe an amount of roughly 0.5 to 1 ug RNA. Using its own MiXCR run on the immunoSEQ multiplex PCR reads, TCRdb lists one record per CDR3 protein. In the table there are 200,000 to 300,000 distinct CDR3 sequences, approximately 92% of which are singletons. This CDR3 spans 15 amino acids. Germline V gene sequence: CDR1 GTSNPN, CDR2 SVGIG (reference sequence). V lost 2 bases and J lost 4; bases outside the gene matches: 6. The gene calls are TRBV30 and TRBJ2-1, with 9 bases aligning to TRBD2. Sequenced input: CD4+ T cells from PBMCs. The clonotype was recovered from a human donor with multiple sclerosis. This chain's CDR3 is CAWSPAGGLYNEQFF. CDR3 coding DNA: TGTGCCTGGAGTCCCGCGGGGGGGCTTTACAATGAGCAGTTCTTC.